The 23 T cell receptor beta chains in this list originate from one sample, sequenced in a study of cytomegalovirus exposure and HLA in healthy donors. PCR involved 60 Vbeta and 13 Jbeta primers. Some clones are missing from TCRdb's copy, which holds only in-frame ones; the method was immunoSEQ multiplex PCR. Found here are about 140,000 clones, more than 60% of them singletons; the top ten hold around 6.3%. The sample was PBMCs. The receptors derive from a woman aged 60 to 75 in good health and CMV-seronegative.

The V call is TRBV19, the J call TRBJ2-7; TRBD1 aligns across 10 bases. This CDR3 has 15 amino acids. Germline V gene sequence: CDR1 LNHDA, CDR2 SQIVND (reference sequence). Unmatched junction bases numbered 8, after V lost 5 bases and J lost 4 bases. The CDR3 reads CASSWTGGDRYEQYF. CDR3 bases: TGTGCCAGTAGTTGGACAGGGGGGGATCGATACGAGCAGTACTTC.

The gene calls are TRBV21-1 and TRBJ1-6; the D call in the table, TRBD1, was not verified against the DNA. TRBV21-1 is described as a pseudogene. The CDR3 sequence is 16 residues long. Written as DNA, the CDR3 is TGTGCCAGCAGACCCACGCGACAGGGGGGGAATTCACCCCTCCACTTT. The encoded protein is CASRPTRQGGNSPLHF.

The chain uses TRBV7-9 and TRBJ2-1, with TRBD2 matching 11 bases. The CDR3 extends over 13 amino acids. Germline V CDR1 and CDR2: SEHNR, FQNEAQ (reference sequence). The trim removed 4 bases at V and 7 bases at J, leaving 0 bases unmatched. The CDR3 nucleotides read TGTGCCAGCAGCTCTAGCGGGGGGAATGAGCAGTTCTTC. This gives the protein CASSSSGGNEQFF. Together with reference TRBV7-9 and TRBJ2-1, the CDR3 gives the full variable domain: DTGVSQNPRHKITKRGQNVTFRCDPISEHNRLYWYRQTLGQGPEFLTYFQNEAQLEKSRLLSDRFSAERPKGSFSTLEIQRTEQGDSAMYLCASSSSGGNEQFFGPGTRLTVL.

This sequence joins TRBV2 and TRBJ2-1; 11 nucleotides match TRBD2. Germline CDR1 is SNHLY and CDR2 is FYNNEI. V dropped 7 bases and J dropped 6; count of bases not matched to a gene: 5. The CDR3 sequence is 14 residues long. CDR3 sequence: CASISGLAGNEQFF. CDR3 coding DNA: TGTGCCAGCATTTCAGGACTAGCGGGCAATGAGCAGTTCTTC.

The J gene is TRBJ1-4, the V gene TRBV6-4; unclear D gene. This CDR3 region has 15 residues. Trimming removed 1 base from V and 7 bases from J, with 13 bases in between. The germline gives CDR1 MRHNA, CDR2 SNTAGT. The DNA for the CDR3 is TGTGCCAGCAGTGACTATTGGGAGGGCGGTGAAAAACTGTTTTTT. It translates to CASSDYWEGGEKLFF.

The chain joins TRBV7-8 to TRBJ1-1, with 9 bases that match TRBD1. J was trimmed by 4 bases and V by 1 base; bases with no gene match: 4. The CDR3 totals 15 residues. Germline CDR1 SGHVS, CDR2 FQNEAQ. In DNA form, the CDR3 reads TGTGCCAGCAGCTTAGGATCGACAGGGGGCACTGAAGCTTTCTTT. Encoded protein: CASSLGSTGGTEAFF.

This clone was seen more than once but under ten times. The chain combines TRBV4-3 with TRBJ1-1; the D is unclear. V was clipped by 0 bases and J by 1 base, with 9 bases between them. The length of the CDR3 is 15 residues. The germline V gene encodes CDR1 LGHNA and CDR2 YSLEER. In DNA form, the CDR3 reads TGCGCCAGCAGCCAAGATGGCAGACAGAACACTGAAGCTTTCTTT. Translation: CASSQDGRQNTEAFF.

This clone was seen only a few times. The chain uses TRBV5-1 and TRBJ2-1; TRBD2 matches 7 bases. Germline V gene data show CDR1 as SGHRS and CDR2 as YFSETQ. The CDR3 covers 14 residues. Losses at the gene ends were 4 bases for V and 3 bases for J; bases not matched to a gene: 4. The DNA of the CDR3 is TGCGCCAGCAGCGGTAGCGGGTTCTACAATGAGCAGTTCTTC. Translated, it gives CASSGSGFYNEQFF.

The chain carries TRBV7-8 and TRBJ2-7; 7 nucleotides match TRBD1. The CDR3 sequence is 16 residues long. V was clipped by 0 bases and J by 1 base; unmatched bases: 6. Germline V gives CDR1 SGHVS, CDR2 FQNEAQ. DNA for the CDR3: TGTGCCAGCAGCTTAGCGTTCGTGGGACAGTCCTACGAGCAGTACTTC. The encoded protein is CASSLAFVGQSYEQYF. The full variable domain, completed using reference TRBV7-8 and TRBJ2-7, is GAGVSQSPRYKVAKRGQDVALRCDPISGHVSLFWYQQALGQGPEFLTYFQNEAQLDKSGLPSDRFFAERPEGSVSTLKIQRTQQEDSAVYLCASSLAFVGQSYEQYFGPGTRLTVT.

The CDR3 reads CASSLGTLVDRAHEQYF. The CDR3 DNA reads as TGTGCCAGCAGCTTAGGGACACTGGTGGACAGGGCCCACGAGCAGTACTTC. This chain joins TRBV7-9 and TRBJ2-7, with 8 nucleotides matching TRBD1. The CDR3 covers 17 residues. Germline CDR1 SEHNR, CDR2 FQNEAQ (reference sequence). The trim removed 1 base at V and 5 bases at J, leaving 13 bases unmatched. Full variable domain (rest looked up from reference TRBV7-9 and TRBJ2-7): DTGVSQNPRHKITKRGQNVTFRCDPISEHNRLYWYRQTLGQGPEFLTYFQNEAQLEKSRLLSDRFSAERPKGSFSTLEIQRTEQGDSAMYLCASSLGTLVDRAHEQYFGPGTRLTVT.

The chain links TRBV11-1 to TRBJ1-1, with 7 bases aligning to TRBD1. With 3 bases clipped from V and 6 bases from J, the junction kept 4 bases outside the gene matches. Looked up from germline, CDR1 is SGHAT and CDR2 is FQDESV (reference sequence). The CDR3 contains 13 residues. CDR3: CASSFRQGSEAFF. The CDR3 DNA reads TGTGCCAGCAGCTTCCGACAGGGCTCTGAAGCTTTCTTT.

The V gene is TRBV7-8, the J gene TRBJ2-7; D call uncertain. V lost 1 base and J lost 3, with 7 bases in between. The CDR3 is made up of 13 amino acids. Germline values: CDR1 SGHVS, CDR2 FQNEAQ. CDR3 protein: CASSLGADYEQYF. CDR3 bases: TGTGCCAGCAGCTTAGGCGCCGACTACGAGCAGTACTTC.

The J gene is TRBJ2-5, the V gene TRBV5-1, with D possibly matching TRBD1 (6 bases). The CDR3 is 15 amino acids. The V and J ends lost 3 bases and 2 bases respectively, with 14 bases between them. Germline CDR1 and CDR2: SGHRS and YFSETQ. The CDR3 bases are TGCGCCAGCAGCTGGGGAACAGGGTCACAAGAGACCCAGTACTTC. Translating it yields CASSWGTGSQETQYF.

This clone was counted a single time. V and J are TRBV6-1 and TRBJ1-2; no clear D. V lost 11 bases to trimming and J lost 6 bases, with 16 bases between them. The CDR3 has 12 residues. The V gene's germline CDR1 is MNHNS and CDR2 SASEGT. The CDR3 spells CAVGRVADGYTF. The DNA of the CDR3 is TGTGCCGTCGGTAGAGTGGCGGATGGCTACACCTTC.

DNA of the CDR3: TGTGCCAGCAGCCAGGACAGGGTAAGCTCCTACGAGCAGTACTTC. Protein product: CASSQDRVSSYEQYF. The chain joins TRBV7-7 to TRBJ2-7, with 8 nucleotides matching TRBD1. CDR1 and CDR2 from the germline V gene are SSHAT and FNYEAQ (reference sequence). The CDR3 contains 15 residues. J was trimmed by 0 bases and V by 5 bases; bases with no gene match: 6.

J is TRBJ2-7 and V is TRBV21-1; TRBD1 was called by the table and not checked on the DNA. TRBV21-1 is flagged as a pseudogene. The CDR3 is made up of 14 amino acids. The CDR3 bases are TGTGCCAGCAGCATTTGGACAGGAGCTTCCGAGCAGTACTTC. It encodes CASSIWTGASEQYF.

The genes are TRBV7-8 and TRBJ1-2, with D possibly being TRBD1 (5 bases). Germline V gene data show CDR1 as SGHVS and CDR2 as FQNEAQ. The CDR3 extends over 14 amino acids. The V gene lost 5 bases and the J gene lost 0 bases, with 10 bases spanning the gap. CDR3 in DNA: TGTGCCAGCAGCCTGGGGGGTGCTAACTATGGCTACACCTTC. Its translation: CASSLGGANYGYTF.

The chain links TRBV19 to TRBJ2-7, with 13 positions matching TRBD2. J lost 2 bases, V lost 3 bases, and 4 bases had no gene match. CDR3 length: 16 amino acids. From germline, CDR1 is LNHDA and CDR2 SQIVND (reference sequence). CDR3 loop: CASSIGLAGVPYEQYF. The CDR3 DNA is TGTGCCAGTAGTATCGGACTAGCGGGGGTGCCCTACGAGCAGTACTTC.

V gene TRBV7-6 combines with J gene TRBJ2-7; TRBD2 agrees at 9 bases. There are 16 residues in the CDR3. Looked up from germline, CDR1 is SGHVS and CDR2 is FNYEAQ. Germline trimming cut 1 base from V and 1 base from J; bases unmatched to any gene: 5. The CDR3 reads CASSLGSGSSSYEQYF. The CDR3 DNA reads TGTGCCAGCAGCTTAGGTAGCGGGAGCAGTTCCTACGAGCAGTACTTC.

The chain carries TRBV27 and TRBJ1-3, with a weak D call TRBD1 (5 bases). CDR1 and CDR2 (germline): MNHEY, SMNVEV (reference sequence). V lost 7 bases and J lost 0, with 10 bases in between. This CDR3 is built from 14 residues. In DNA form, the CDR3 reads TGTGCCAGCAAAGAGGGACTCTCTGGAAACACCATATATTTT. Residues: CASKEGLSGNTIYF.

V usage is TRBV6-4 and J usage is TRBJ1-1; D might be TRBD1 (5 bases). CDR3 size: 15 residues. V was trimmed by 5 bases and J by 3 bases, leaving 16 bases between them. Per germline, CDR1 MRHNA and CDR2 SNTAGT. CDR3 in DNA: TGTGCCAGCAGTCCGAACCCCCGGGGGGACACTGAAGCTTTCTTT. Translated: CASSPNPRGDTEAFF.

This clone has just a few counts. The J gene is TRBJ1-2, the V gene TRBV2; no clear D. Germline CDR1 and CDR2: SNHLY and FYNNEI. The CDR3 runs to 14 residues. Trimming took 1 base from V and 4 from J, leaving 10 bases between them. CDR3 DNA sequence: TGTGCCAGCAGTGAAGGGAGGAATAGCTATGGCTACACCTTC. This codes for CASSEGRNSYGYTF. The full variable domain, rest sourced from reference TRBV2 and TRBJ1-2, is EPEVTQTPSHQVTQMGQEVILRCVPISNHLYFYWYRQILGQKVEFLVSFYNNEISEKSEIFDDQFSVERPDGSNFTLKIRSTKLEDSAMYFCASSEGRNSYGYTFGSGTRLTVV.

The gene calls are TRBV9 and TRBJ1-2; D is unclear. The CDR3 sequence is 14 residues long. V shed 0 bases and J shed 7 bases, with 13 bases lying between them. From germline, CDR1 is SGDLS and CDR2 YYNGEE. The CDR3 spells CASSVGLAVGGYTF. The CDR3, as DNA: TGTGCCAGCAGCGTAGGTCTAGCGGTAGGTGGCTACACCTTC.